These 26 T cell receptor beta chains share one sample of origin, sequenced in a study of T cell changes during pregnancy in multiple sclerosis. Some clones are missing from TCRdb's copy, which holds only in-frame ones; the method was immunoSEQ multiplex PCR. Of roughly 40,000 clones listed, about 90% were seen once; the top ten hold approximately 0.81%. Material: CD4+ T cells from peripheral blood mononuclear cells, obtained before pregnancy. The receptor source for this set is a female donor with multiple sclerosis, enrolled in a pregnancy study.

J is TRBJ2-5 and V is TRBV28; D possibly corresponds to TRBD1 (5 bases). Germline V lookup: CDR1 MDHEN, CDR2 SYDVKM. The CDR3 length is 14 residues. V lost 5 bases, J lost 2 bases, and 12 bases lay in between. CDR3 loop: CASSRTPIQETQYF. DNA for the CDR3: TGTGCCAGCAGTCGGACACCCATACAAGAGACCCAGTACTTC.

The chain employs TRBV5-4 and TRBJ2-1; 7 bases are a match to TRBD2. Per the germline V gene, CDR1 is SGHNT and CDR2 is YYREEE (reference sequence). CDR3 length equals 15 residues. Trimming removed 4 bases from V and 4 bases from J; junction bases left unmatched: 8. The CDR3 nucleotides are TGTGCCAGCAGCCTGCCGGCTAGCGGTTACAATGAGCAGTTCTTC. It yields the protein CASSLPASGYNEQFF.

The CDR3 loop is CASSLAGGTYNEQFF. The CDR3 nucleotides are TGTGCCAGCAGTTTAGCGGGAGGGACCTACAATGAGCAGTTCTTC. This sequence joins TRBV27 and TRBJ2-1, with TRBD2 identical over 9 bases. From germline, CDR1 is MNHEY and CDR2 SMNVEV (reference sequence). Trimming removed 2 bases from V and 2 bases from J; junction bases left unmatched: 1. The CDR3 loop spans 15 amino acids.

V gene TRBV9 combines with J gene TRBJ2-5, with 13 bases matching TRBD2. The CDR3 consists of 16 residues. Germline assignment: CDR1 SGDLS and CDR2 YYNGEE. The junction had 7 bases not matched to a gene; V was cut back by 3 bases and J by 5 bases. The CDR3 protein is CASSALPGLAGETQYF. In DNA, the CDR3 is TGTGCCAGCAGCGCACTACCGGGACTAGCGGGGGAGACCCAGTACTTC.

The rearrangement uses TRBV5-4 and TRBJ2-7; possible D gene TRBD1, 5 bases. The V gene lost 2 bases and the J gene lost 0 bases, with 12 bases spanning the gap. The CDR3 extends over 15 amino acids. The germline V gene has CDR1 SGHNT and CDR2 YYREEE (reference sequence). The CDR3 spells CASSFVGPRSYEQYF. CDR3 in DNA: TGTGCCAGCAGCTTCGTGGGGCCTCGCTCCTACGAGCAGTACTTC.

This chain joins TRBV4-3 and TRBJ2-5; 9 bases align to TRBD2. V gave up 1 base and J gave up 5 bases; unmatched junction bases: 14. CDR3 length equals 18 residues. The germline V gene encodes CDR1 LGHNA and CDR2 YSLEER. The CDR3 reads CASSQGSAGGPGGETQYF. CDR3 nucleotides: TGCGCCAGCAGCCAAGGATCGGCGGGAGGGCCAGGGGGGGAGACCCAGTACTTC.

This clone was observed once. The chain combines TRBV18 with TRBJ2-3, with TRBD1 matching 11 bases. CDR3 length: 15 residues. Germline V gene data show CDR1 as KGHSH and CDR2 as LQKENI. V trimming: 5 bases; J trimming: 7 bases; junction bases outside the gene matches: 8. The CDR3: CASSTRTGGRNTQYF. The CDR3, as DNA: TGTGCCAGCTCAACCCGGACAGGGGGCAGAAATACGCAGTATTTT.

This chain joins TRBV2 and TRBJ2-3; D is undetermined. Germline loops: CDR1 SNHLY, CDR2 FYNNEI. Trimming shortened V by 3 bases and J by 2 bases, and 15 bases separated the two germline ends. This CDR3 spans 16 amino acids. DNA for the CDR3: TGTGCCAGCAGTGACGTACTAACCTCAATCACAGATACGCAGTATTTT. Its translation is CASSDVLTSITDTQYF.

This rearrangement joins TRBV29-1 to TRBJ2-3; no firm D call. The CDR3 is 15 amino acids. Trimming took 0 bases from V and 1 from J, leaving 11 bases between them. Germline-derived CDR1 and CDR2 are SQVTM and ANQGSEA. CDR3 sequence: CSVEDPRLGTDTQYF. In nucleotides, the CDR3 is TGCAGCGTTGAAGATCCCAGGTTGGGCACAGATACGCAGTATTTT.

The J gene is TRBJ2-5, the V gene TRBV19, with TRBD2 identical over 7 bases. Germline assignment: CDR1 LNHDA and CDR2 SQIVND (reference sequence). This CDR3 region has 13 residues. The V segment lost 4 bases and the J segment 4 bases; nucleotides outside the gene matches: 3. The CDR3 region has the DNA TGTGCCAGTAGTAGCGGGAGTCGAGAGACCCAGTACTTC. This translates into CASSSGSRETQYF.

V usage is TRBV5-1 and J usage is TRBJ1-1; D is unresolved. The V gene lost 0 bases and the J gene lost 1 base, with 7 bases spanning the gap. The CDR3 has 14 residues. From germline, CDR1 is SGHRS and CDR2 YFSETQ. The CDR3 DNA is TGCGCCAGCAGCTTGGGTATAGAGAACACTGAAGCTTTCTTT. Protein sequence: CASSLGIENTEAFF.

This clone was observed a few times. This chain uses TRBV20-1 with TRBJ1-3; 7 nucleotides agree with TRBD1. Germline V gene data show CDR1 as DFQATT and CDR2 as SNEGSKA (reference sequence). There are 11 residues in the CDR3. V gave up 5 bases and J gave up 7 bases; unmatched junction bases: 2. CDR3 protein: CSAPQGNTIYF. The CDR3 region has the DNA TGCAGTGCTCCACAGGGGAACACCATATATTTT.

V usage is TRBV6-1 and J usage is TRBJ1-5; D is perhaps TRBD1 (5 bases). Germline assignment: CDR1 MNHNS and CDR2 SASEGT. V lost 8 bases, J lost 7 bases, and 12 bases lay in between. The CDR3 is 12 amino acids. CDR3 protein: CASGAGRQPQHF. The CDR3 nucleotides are TGTGCCAGCGGGGCAGGGCGCCAGCCCCAGCATTTT.

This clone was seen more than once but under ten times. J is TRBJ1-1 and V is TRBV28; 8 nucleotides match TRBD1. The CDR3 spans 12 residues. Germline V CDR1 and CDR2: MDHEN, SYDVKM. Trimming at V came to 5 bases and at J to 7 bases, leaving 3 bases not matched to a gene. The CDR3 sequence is CASSTGQGEAFF. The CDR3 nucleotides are TGTGCCAGCAGTACTGGACAGGGTGAAGCTTTCTTT.

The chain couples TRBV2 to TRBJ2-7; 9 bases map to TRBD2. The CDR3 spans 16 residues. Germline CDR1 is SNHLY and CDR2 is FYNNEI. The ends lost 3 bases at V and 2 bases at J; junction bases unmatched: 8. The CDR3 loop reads CASSEWETSGPYEQYF. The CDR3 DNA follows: TGTGCCAGCAGTGAGTGGGAGACTAGCGGCCCCTACGAGCAGTACTTC. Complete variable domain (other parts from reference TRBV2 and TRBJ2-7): EPEVTQTPSHQVTQMGQEVILRCVPISNHLYFYWYRQILGQKVEFLVSFYNNEISEKSEIFDDQFSVERPDGSNFTLKIRSTKLEDSAMYFCASSEWETSGPYEQYFGPGTRLTVT.

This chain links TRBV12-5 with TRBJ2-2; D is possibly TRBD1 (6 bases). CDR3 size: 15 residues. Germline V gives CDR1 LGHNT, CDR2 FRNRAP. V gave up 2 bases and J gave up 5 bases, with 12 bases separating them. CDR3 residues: CASGLTRTETGELFF. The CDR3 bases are TGTGCTAGTGGTTTGACCCGGACAGAGACCGGGGAGCTGTTTTTT. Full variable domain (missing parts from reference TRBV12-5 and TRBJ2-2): DARVTQTPRHKVTEMGQEVTMRCQPILGHNTVFWYRQTMMQGLELLAYFRNRAPLDDSGMPKDRFSAEMPDATLATLKIQPSEPRDSAVYFCASGLTRTETGELFFGEGSRLTVL.

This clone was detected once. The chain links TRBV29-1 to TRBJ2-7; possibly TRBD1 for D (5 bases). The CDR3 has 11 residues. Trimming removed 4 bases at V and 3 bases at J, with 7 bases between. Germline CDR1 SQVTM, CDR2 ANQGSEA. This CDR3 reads CSVVQDYEQYF. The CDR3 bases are TGCAGCGTTGTACAGGACTACGAGCAGTACTTC.

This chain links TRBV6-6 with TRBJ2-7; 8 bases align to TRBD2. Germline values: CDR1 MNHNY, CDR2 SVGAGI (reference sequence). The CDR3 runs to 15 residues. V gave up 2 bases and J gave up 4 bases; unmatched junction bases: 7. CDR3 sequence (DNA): TGTGCCAGCAGTTACGAGGGACGGGGGGGGTACGAGCAGTACTTC. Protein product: CASSYEGRGGYEQYF.

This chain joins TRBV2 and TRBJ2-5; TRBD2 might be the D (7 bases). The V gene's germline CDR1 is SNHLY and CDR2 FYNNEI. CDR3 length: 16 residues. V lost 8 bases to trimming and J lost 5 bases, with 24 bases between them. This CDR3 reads CASQSQRERRGETQYF. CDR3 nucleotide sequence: TGTGCCAGCCAATCCCAGCGGGAAAGGAGGGGGGAGACCCAGTACTTC.

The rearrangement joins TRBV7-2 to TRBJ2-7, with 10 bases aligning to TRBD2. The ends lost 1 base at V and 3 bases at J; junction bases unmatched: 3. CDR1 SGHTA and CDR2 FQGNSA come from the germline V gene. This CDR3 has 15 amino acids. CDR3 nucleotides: TGTGCCAGCAGCTTAGGAGCGGGAGGGGTCTACGAGCAGTACTTC. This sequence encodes CASSLGAGGVYEQYF.

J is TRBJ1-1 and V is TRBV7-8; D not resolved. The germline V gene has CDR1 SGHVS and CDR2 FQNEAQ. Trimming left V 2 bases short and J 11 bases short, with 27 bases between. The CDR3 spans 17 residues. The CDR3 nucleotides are TGTGCCAGCAGCTTATCCCGAGGGTTCGTCCGGACCGTCCGGGCTTTCTTT. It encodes CASSLSRGFVRTVRAFF.

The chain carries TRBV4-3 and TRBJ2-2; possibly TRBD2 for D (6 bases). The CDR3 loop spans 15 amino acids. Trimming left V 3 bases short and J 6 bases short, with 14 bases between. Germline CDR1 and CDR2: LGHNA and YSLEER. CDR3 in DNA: TGCGCCAGCAGCCATGGAGGGAATCGAGCCGGGGAGCTGTTTTTT. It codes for CASSHGGNRAGELFF.

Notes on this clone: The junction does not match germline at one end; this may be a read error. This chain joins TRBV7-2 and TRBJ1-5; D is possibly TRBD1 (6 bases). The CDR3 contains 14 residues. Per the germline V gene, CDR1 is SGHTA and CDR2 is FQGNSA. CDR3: CASSSDSSYQPQHF. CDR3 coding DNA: TGTGCCAGCAGCTCGGACAGTAGCTATCAGCCCCAGCATTTT.

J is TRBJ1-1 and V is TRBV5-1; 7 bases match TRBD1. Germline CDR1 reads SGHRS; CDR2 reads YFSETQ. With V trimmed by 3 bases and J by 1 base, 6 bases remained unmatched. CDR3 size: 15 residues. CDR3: CASSSGGTANTEAFF. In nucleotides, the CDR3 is TGCGCCAGCAGCTCGGGCGGGACAGCGAACACTGAAGCTTTCTTT.

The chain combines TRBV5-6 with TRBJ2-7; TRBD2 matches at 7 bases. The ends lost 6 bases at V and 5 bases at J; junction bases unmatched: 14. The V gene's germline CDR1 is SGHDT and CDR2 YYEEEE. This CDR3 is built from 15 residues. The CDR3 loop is CASTKTKTSSHEQYF. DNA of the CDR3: TGTGCCAGCACCAAAACCAAGACTAGCTCGCACGAGCAGTACTTC.

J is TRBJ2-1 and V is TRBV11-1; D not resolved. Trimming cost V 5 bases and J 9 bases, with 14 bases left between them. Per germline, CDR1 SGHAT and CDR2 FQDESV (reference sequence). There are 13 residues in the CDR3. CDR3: CASSPNQRGEQFF. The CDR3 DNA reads TGTGCCAGCAGCCCCAATCAAAGAGGTGAGCAGTTCTTC.